The T cell receptor beta chain under discussion was sequenced for a study of prognosis after radiotherapy for stage I lung cancer. Using two-round multiplex PCR, the authors amplified TCR beta CDR3 from genomic DNA. Round-one PCR had primers specific to each TRBV and TRBJ gene. TCRdb called the multiplex PCR reads again in MiXCR, with one record for every CDR3 protein. The table includes roughly 25,000 distinct CDR3 sequences, around 45% detected once. By share, this clonotype counts as medium-sized. V lost 4 bases, J lost 2 bases, and 6 bases lay in between. This CDR3 comprises 11 residues. Germline CDR1 is DFQATT and CDR2 is SNEGSKA (reference sequence).

Sequenced material: PBMCs, taken before or after stereotactic body radiation therapy (not recorded which). The receptor was derived from a donor aged 50 or older with non-small cell lung cancer. The chain combines TRBV20-1 with TRBJ2-7, with D perhaps matching TRBD1 (5 bases). This CDR3 is CSAKTAYEQYF. DNA of the CDR3: TGCAGTGCTAAGACAGCCTACGAGCAGTACTTC.